This T cell receptor (beta chain) was sequenced during a study of early T cells in non-severe SARS-CoV-2 infection. About the study: Bulk RNA isolated from unsorted whole blood underwent sequencing; chains were not paired.

This clonotype was detected ten times or more. The antigen is unknown. Study-wide results and limits: The VDJdb matching leaned toward anti-spike CD8 responses and overlooked private and CD4 specificities.

Individual cDNA molecules were tagged with unique molecular identifiers. One entry per CDR3 protein, called by TCRdb with MiXCR from the 5' RACE reads. The sample includes 35,000 to 45,000 distinct CDR3 sequences, roughly 6% of them seen just once. The receptor's source is an adult who was a healthcare worker with PCR-confirmed SARS-CoV-2 infection or an uninfected control (not recorded which). The source was whole blood, collected at baseline.

CDR3 loop: CASSLSRDRGGYTF. In DNA, the CDR3 is TGTGCCAGCAGTTTGTCCCGGGACAGGGGTGGCTACACCTTC. This rearrangement joins TRBV12-3 or TRBV12-4 to TRBJ1-2, with 10 bases fitting TRBD1. The CDR3 sequence is 14 residues long. The ends lost 3 bases at V and 7 bases at J; junction bases unmatched: 5.